The present TCR beta chain was sequenced within a study of blood T cells in healthy people across ages. This CDR3 has 16 amino acids. Germline V CDR1 and CDR2: SGHRS, YFSETQ. V lost 5 bases and J 5 bases, leaving 22 bases between the germline ends. With a J-beta primer mix and a sample-barcoded 5' primer, a second PCR ran 7 to 11 cycles. Each CDR3 protein gets one entry after TCRdb re-called the 5' RACE reads with MiXCR. The sample yields around 670,000 distinct CDR3 sequences, under 30% seen once. This clonotype was counted ten times or more. Sequencing was done on a sample of blood. This sequence was found in a woman of 80 years or more in good health. The rearrangement uses TRBV5-1 and TRBJ1-2, with TRBD1 as a possible D gene (6 bases). CDR3 nucleotide sequence: TGCGCCAGCAGTATATCCCCGGGACAAGTATTTTATGGCTACACCTTC. Amino acid sequence: CASSISPGQVFYGYTF.